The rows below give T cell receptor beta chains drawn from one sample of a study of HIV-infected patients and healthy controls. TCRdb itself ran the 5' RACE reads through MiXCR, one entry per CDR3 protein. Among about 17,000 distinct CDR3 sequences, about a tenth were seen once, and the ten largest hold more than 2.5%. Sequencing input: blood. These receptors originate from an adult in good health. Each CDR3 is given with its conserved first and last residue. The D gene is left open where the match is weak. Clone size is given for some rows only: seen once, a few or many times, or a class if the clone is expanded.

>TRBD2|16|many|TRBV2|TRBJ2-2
TGTGCCAGCAGTGCCACTAGCGGGACGGGCACCGGGGAGCTGTTTTTT
CASSATSGTGTGELFF
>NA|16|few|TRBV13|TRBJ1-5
TGTGCCAGCAGCTTAGGCAGAGGAGGGAGCAATCAGCCCCAGCATTTT
CASSLGRGGSNQPQHF
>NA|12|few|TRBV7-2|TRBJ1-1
TGTGCCAGCAGCTCTAAAATACGGGAAGCTTTCTTT
CASSSKIREAFF
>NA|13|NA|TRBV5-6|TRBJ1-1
TGTGCCAGCAGCTTGGGGGAATTCACTGAAGCTTTCTTT
CASSLGEFTEAFF
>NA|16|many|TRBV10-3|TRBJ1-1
TGTGCCATCAGCTCCAGGGGTGACGGAATGAACACTGAAGCTTTCTTT
CAISSRGDGMNTEAFF
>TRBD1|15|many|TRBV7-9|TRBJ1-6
TGTGCCAGCAGCTTACGGACAGGGAATAATTCACCCCTCCACTTT
CASSLRTGNNSPLHF
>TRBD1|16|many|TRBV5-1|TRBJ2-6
TGCGCCAGCAGCTGGACAGGGGGCTCTGGGGCCAACGTCCTGACTTTC
CASSWTGGSGANVLTF
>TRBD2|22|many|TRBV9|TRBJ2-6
TGTGCCAGCAGCTTCCTACCGGGACTAGCGGGAGCCCACTACTCTGGGGCCAACGTCCTGACTTTC
CASSFLPGLAGAHYSGANVLTF
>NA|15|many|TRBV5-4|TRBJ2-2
TGTGCCAGCAGCTTGGGCAACCCGAACACCGGGGAGCTGTTTTTT
CASSLGNPNTGELFF
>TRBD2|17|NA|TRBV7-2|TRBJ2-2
TGTGCCAGCAGCCCTCTCTGGTGGGAGGGGAACACCGGGGAGCTGTTTTTT
CASSPLWWEGNTGELFF
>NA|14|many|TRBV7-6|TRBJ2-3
TGTGCCAGCAGCTCGGACTGGCAATCTCGCACGCAGTATTTT
CASSSDWQSRTQYF
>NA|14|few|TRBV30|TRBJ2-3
TGTGCCTGGAGCGGGGTTGTTGGCACAGATACGCAGTATTTT
CAWSGVVGTDTQYF
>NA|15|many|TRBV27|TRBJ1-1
TGTGCCAGCAGAAGGGGAATCGTGGAAAACACTGAAGCTTTCTTT
CASRRGIVENTEAFF
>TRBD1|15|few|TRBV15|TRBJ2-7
TGTGCCACCAGCGGCGGACAGGGGTCGACCTACGAGCAGTACTTC
CATSGGQGSTYEQYF
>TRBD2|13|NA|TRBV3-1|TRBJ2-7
TGTGCCAGCAGCCAGGGACTAGAATGGGAGCAGTACTTC
CASSQGLEWEQYF
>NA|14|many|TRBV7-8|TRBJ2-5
TGTGCCAGCAGCTTAGCGGAACTTCGGGAGACCCAGTACTTC
CASSLAELRETQYF
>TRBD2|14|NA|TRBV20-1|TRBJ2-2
TGCAGTGTTTCGAGCGGGGAGGACACCGGGGAGCTGTTTTTT
CSVSSGEDTGELFF
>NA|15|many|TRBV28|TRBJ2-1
TGTGCCAGCGTCCCAGGGCTTAACCTCGTCAATGAGCAGTTCTTC
CASVPGLNLVNEQFF
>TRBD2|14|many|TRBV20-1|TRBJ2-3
TGCAGTGCTACCCACGGGGGGATTACAGATACGCAGTATTTT
CSATHGGITDTQYF
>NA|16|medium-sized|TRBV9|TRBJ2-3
TGTGCCAGCAGCACCCCCCCAACCGGGATCCCCGATACGCAGTATTTT
CASSTPPTGIPDTQYF
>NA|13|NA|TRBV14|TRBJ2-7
TGTGCCAGCAGCCAAGATGGGTGGGGCGAGCAGTACTTC
CASSQDGWGEQYF
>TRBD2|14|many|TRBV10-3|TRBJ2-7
TGTGCCATCACCGAGCGGGAGAGCTCCTACGAGCAGTACTTC
CAITERESSYEQYF
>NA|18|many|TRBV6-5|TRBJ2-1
TGTGCCAGCAGTTACTCGGTCCTCCCGCGAGGTAGCCTGTATGAGCAGTTCTTC
CASSYSVLPRGSLYEQFF
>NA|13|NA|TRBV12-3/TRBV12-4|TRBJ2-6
TGTGCCAGCATCTTCGATGGGGCCAACGTCCTGACTTTC
CASIFDGANVLTF
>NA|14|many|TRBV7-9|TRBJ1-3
TGTGCCAGCAGCTTAGCTGACAGGGGAAACACCATATATTTT
CASSLADRGNTIYF
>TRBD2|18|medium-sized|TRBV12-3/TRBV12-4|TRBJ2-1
TGTGCCAGCAGTTTCTCACTAGCGGGGTCAGGGGCCTACAATGAGCAGTTCTTC
CASSFSLAGSGAYNEQFF
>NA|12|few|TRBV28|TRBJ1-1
TGTGCCAGCAGTTTGGTGTCAGCTAAAGCTTTCTTT
CASSLVSAKAFF
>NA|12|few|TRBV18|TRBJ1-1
TGTGCCAGCTCACCACCGACATATGAAGCTTTCTTT
CASSPPTYEAFF
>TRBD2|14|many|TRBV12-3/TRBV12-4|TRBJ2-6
TGTGCCAGCGTAGAAGCGGGGGGGGCCAACGTCCTGACTTTC
CASVEAGGANVLTF
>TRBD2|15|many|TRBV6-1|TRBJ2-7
TGTGCCAGCAGCGCTACTAGCGGGGGGAACTACGAGCAGTACTTC
CASSATSGGNYEQYF
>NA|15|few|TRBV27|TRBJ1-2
TGTGCCAGCAGTTTGTTTCAGTACGGATCTGGTGGCTACACCTTC
CASSLFQYGSGGYTF
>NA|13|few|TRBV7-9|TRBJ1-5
TGTGCCAGCAGCTCCCAGGGTGATCAGCCCCAGCATTTT
CASSSQGDQPQHF
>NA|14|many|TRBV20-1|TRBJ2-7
TGCAGTGCTAGATCCTACAGTGGAACCTACGAGCAGTACTTC
CSARSYSGTYEQYF